The clone carrying this TCR beta chain was recorded a few times. Its cognate antigen is unknown. The data derive from a study of CD8 T cell repertoires and HIV-1 epitope variants. Sequencing used immunoSEQ multiplex PCR; TCRdb keeps in-frame clones, though not all of them. Of roughly 6,600 clones in the sample, under 75% were seen once. Trimming shortened V by 5 bases and J by 2 bases, and 12 bases separated the two germline ends. The CDR3 length is 14 residues. Looked up from germline, CDR1 is SNHLY and CDR2 is FYNNEI. Sequences were obtained from cultured CD8+ T cells derived from PBMCs. This TCR was recovered from a male donor with HIV. The J gene is TRBJ1-2, the V gene TRBV2; D is perhaps TRBD1 (6 bases). CDR3 amino acids: CASSTGFQNYGYTF. As DNA, the CDR3 is TGTGCCAGCAGTACAGGGTTCCAAAACTATGGCTACACCTTC.